This paragraph reports one T cell receptor (beta chain). Its target is not known. This entry belongs to a study of T cell responses to AZD1222 COVID-19 vaccine. Study context: Pooling covered second doses at about 4 or about 12 weeks.

V lost 4 bases and J 2 bases, leaving 10 bases between the germline ends. Germline CDR1 is MRHNA and CDR2 is SNTAGT. The length of the CDR3 is 14 residues. Study-wide results and limits: Unmutated regions of variants are reportedly targeted by nearly half of spike-specific TCRs.

The protocol was immunoSEQ multiplex PCR, while the TCRdb copy is restricted to in-frame clones and leaves out a portion. This sample has over 100,000 clones, with just under 95% found just once. This clonotype originated in an adult in good health. The chain uses TRBV6-4 and TRBJ2-3; D may be TRBD2 (6 bases). The sequences come from peripheral blood, collected on day 0 of AZD1222 vaccination. CDR3 bases: TGTGCCAGCAGTGGGGGAGGAGCCACAGATACGCAGTATTTT. Protein sequence: CASSGGGATDTQYF.